The 11 T cell receptor beta chains in this list originate from one sample, sequenced in a study of blood T cells in healthy people across ages. It was with a sample-barcoded 5' primer and a J-beta primer mix that a second PCR of roughly 7 to 12 cycles was run. TCRdb re-analysed the 5' RACE reads in MiXCR, keeping a single row per CDR3 protein. The data hold 1.5 million to 2 million distinct CDR3 sequences, with about 31% observed a single time. The sample taken for sequencing was blood. The receptors were gathered from a woman aged 25 to 39 in good health.

The V gene is TRBV5-1, the J gene TRBJ2-5, with 7 nucleotides matching TRBD2. Germline assignment: CDR1 SGHRS and CDR2 YFSETQ. CDR3 length: 15 amino acids. The J segment lost 5 bases and the V segment lost 0 bases, leaving 7 bases of the junction unmatched. The CDR3 coding sequence is TGCGCCAGCAGCTTGGATTCTAGCGGCGCGGAGACCCAGTACTTC. Encoded protein: CASSLDSSGAETQYF.

The sample holds a few counts of this clonotype. CDR3: CSARDLLAGGTDTQYF. In DNA form, the CDR3 reads TGCAGTGCTAGAGATCTACTAGCGGGAGGGACAGATACGCAGTATTTT. The chain has TRBV20-1 and TRBJ2-3; 13 bases agree with TRBD2. Germline values: CDR1 DFQATT, CDR2 SNEGSKA (reference sequence). Unmatched junction bases numbered 3, after V lost 0 bases and J lost 3 bases. The CDR3 loop spans 16 amino acids.

This clonotype was counted a few times. The chain couples TRBV20-1 to TRBJ2-1; D may be TRBD1 (5 bases). This CDR3 region has 13 residues. Germline CDR1 and CDR2: DFQATT and SNEGSKA (reference sequence). V lost 5 bases and J lost 8, with 16 bases in between. The CDR3 nucleotides read TGCAGTGCTTCAAGGCAGGGTGGCGATGAGCAGTTCTTC. Amino acid sequence: CSASRQGGDEQFF.

A remark on this clonotype: The junction does not match germline at one end; this may be a read error. The gene calls are TRBV7-9 and TRBJ1-2, with TRBD1 identical over 7 bases. Looked up from germline, CDR1 is SEHNR and CDR2 is FQNEAQ (reference sequence). The CDR3 contains 13 residues. CDR3 in amino acids: CAGSEKGTAGYTF. CDR3 nucleotides: TGTGCCGGCAGCGAAAAAGGGACAGCTGGCTACACCTTC.

CDR3 sequence reads: CASSEQSGAQETQYF. CDR3 in DNA: TGTGCCAGCAGCGAACAATCAGGGGCCCAAGAGACCCAGTACTTC. The V and J genes are TRBV7-2 and TRBJ2-5, with D possibly matching TRBD1 (6 bases). Germline V gene lookup returns CDR1 SGHTA and CDR2 FQGNSA. The CDR3 is 15 amino acids. V was clipped by 5 bases and J by 1 base, with 14 bases between them.

The genes are TRBV29-1 and TRBJ2-7; D uncertain. Trimming pared 5 bases from V and 4 bases from J, leaving 12 bases between. Germline V gives CDR1 SQVTM, CDR2 ANQGSEA. This CDR3 is built from 12 residues. The CDR3, as DNA: TGCAGCGTTCGACTGACCAGTTACGAGCAGTACTTC. Translation gives CSVRLTSYEQYF.

This clonotype was counted a few times. The rearrangement joins TRBV4-2 to TRBJ2-7; the D call may be TRBD1 or TRBD2 (5 bases each). The V and J ends lost 0 bases and 3 bases respectively, with 15 bases between them. The germline gives CDR1 LGHNA, CDR2 YNFKEQ. The CDR3 is 16 amino acids. The CDR3 DNA reads TGTGCCAGCAGCCAAGATGGAAGAGGGGAAGGCTACGAGCAGTACTTC. Its translation is CASSQDGRGEGYEQYF.

Comment on this clonotype: The junction shows a germline mismatch at one end, possibly a read error. The chain couples TRBV12-5 to TRBJ1-1, with D perhaps TRBD1 (6 bases). The length of the CDR3 is 14 residues. Germline-derived CDR1 and CDR2 are LGHNT and FRNRAP. The CDR3, as DNA: TGCGCTAGTGCCTTACAGGGTGGGCTCACTGAAGCTTTCTTT. This codes for CASALQGGLTEAFF.

This clonotype was counted a few times. The chain couples TRBV6-1 to TRBJ1-5; maybe TRBD1 (6 bases). CDR1 and CDR2 (germline): MNHNS, SASEGT. The V gene lost 6 bases and the J gene lost 3 bases, with 15 bases spanning the gap. This CDR3 spans 15 amino acids. This chain's CDR3 is CASRPQGFFNQPQHF. The DNA of the CDR3 is TGTGCCAGCAGGCCCCAGGGGTTTTTCAATCAGCCCCAGCATTTT.

This chain uses TRBV20-1 with TRBJ2-1, with 11 bases lining up with TRBD2. The CDR3 extends over 15 amino acids. J was trimmed by 7 bases and V by 3 bases; bases with no gene match: 8. Looked up from germline, CDR1 is DFQATT and CDR2 is SNEGSKA (reference sequence). CDR3 nucleotides: TGCAGTGCTAGGTCAGGGACTAGCGGCCTAAATGAGCAGTTCTTC. This encodes CSARSGTSGLNEQFF.

This clonotype was recorded a few times. V usage is TRBV6-1 and J usage is TRBJ1-5; D uncertain. The CDR3 loop spans 15 amino acids. Germline CDR1 reads MNHNS; CDR2 reads SASEGT. Trimming took 7 bases from V and 0 from J, leaving 13 bases between them. CDR3 nucleotide sequence: TGTGCCAGCAACGTAGAACCTTATAGCAATCAGCCCCAGCATTTT. Translation gives CASNVEPYSNQPQHF.